Below, 18 T cell receptor beta chains from the same sample are listed, as sequenced in a study of memory CD4+ T cells and cytomegalovirus serostatus. The sort gate was single viable CD3+CD4+CD8-CD45RO+ cells for memory CD4+ T cells. Only in-frame clones appear in the TCRdb table, and some are missing; sequencing was by immunoSEQ multiplex PCR. This table has tens of thousands of clones, roughly 80% appearing once. The specimen was memory CD4+ T cells from blood. All receptors come from an adult in good health and CMV-seronegative.

The gene calls are TRBV19 and TRBJ2-2; 9 nucleotides agree with TRBD1. Trimming took 6 bases from V and 6 from J; bases not matched to a gene: 8. The V gene's germline CDR1 is LNHDA and CDR2 SQIVND (reference sequence). This CDR3 is 15 amino acids long. CDR3 sequence (DNA): TGTGCCAGTAGGGGGACAGGGAAGTCATCCGGGGAGCTGTTTTTT. As protein: CASRGTGKSSGELFF.

The V and J genes are TRBV11-2 and TRBJ1-5; no reliable D call. The CDR3 is 15 residues long. From germline, CDR1 is SGHAT and CDR2 FQNNGV. Deletions cut 1 base from V and 1 base from J, with 8 bases between. CDR3 sequence reads: CASSLGPESNQPQHF. The CDR3 DNA reads TGTGCCAGCAGCTTAGGGCCAGAAAGCAATCAGCCCCAGCATTTT.

This chain connects TRBV2 to TRBJ1-3; no firm D call. The V end lost 5 bases, the J end lost 3 bases, and 8 bases lay between the germline ends. Per the germline V gene, CDR1 is SNHLY and CDR2 is FYNNEI. This CDR3 is built from 13 residues. CDR3 region: CASSTDDGNTIYF. The CDR3 region has the DNA TGTGCCAGCAGTACCGATGATGGAAACACCATATATTTT. Combining the CDR3 with reference TRBV2 and TRBJ1-3 gives the whole variable domain EPEVTQTPSHQVTQMGQEVILRCVPISNHLYFYWYRQILGQKVEFLVSFYNNEISEKSEIFDDQFSVERPDGSNFTLKIRSTKLEDSAMYFCASSTDDGNTIYFGEGSWLTVV.

The chain links TRBV19 to TRBJ1-2, with 9 positions matching TRBD1. This CDR3 has 16 residues. The junction had 14 bases not matched to a gene; V was cut back by 5 bases and J by 7 bases. Germline V gene sequence: CDR1 LNHDA, CDR2 SQIVND (reference sequence). CDR3 in DNA: TGTGCCAGTAGTCTTACACTACAGGGGGCAGCGGCTGGCTACACCTTC. Translation: CASSLTLQGAAAGYTF.

This rearrangement joins TRBV6-5 to TRBJ1-2, with D perhaps TRBD1 (5 bases). The germline gives CDR1 MNHEY, CDR2 SVGAGI. Trimming stripped 7 bases from V and 4 bases from J, with 16 bases between. The CDR3 contains 14 residues. The CDR3 sequence is CASKMTATIYGYTF. The DNA of the CDR3 is TGTGCCAGCAAAATGACAGCCACCATCTATGGCTACACCTTC.

The chain joins TRBV20-1 to TRBJ2-5; D not resolved. The CDR3 runs to 11 residues. V lost 4 bases and J 5 bases, leaving 8 bases between the germline ends. CDR1 and CDR2 from the germline V gene are DFQATT and SNEGSKA (reference sequence). The CDR3 region is CSAKSRETQYF. The CDR3 nucleotides read TGCAGTGCTAAGTCGCGGGAGACCCAGTACTTC.

The chain is built from TRBV5-1 and TRBJ1-6; D gene uncertain. The CDR3 runs to 14 residues. Looked up from germline, CDR1 is SGHRS and CDR2 is YFSETQ. V lost 0 bases and J 10 bases, leaving 11 bases between the germline ends. CDR3 DNA sequence: TGCGCCAGCAGCTTGGATGGGATGCCATCACCCCTCCACTTT. It encodes CASSLDGMPSPLHF.

By share of the sample, this clone is medium-sized (0.01 to 0.1%). The chain has TRBV7-2 and TRBJ1-1; D remains unclear. The CDR3 length is 13 residues. The V end lost 5 bases, the J end lost 0 bases, and 7 bases lay between the germline ends. Per the germline V gene, CDR1 is SGHTA and CDR2 is FQGNSA. In DNA form, the CDR3 reads TGTGCCAGCAGCGCCGCGATGAACACTGAAGCTTTCTTT. Protein: CASSAAMNTEAFF.

This rearrangement joins TRBV5-1 to TRBJ2-7; 9 nucleotides line up with TRBD1. Germline CDR1 and CDR2: SGHRS and YFSETQ. V was pared by 7 bases and J by 6 bases, with 11 bases of the junction left unmatched. The CDR3 spans 14 residues. This CDR3 reads CASRTGTGSFEQYF. CDR3 bases: TGCGCCAGCCGAACCGGGACAGGGAGTTTCGAGCAGTACTTC. The variable domain in full, with the rest retrieved from reference TRBV5-1 and TRBJ2-7, is KAGVTQTPRYLIKTRGQQVTLSCSPISGHRSVSWYQQTPGQGLQFLFEYFSETQRNKGNFPGRFSGRQFSNSRSEMNVSTLELGDSALYLCASRTGTGSFEQYFGPGTRLTVT.

This clone was counted only a few times. The chain has TRBV2 and TRBJ1-1, with D maybe TRBD1 (6 bases). CDR1 and CDR2 from the germline V gene are SNHLY and FYNNEI. V was trimmed by 11 bases and J by 0 bases, leaving 13 bases between them. This CDR3 contains 13 residues. The CDR3: CAATGTMNTEAFF. CDR3 nucleotides: TGTGCCGCCACCGGGACAATGAACACTGAAGCTTTCTTT.

V is TRBV6-1 and J is TRBJ2-7; 7 bases fit TRBD1. Germline CDR1 reads MNHNS; CDR2 reads SASEGT. The CDR3 has 13 residues. Germline trimming cut 7 bases from V and 4 bases from J; bases unmatched to any gene: 7. This CDR3 is CASKRQGTYEQYF. In DNA, the CDR3 is TGTGCCAGCAAAAGACAGGGCACGTACGAGCAGTACTTC.

This clone was observed a few times. The J gene is TRBJ1-1, the V gene TRBV7-9; tentatively, D is TRBD1 (5 bases). This CDR3 region has 14 residues. The V and J ends lost 5 bases and 0 bases respectively, with 10 bases between them. Germline V lookup: CDR1 SEHNR, CDR2 FQNEAQ (reference sequence). The CDR3, as DNA: TGTGCCAGCAGCCCAGGGACGGTGAACACTGAAGCTTTCTTT. The encoded protein is CASSPGTVNTEAFF.

The rearrangement links TRBV4-3 to TRBJ1-2; TRBD1 agrees at 7 bases. Germline CDR1 reads LGHNA; CDR2 reads YSLEER. The V gene end was trimmed by 8 bases and the J gene end by 8 bases; junction bases not matched to a gene: 11. The CDR3 loop spans 13 amino acids. The DNA for the CDR3 is TGCGCCAGCGGAATTGCCCACAGGGGCGGCTACACCTTC. Translation: CASGIAHRGGYTF.

This clone was counted once. This rearrangement joins TRBV5-1 to TRBJ1-2; TRBD1 aligns across 11 bases. This CDR3 has 17 residues. Unmatched junction bases numbered 8, after V lost 4 bases and J lost 0 bases. Germline V gene data show CDR1 as SGHRS and CDR2 as YFSETQ. The CDR3 nucleotides are TGCGCCAGCAGCGAACGGGACAGGGGGGTTTCTAACTATGGCTACACCTTC. Amino acids: CASSERDRGVSNYGYTF.

The rearrangement joins TRBV29-1 to TRBJ2-3; D might be TRBD1 (6 bases). The ends were cut back, 4 bases at V and 2 bases at J, with 16 bases in the middle. The CDR3 extends over 15 amino acids. Germline values: CDR1 SQVTM, CDR2 ANQGSEA. CDR3 protein: CSVAKNRDITDTQYF. Written as DNA, the CDR3 is TGCAGCGTTGCTAAAAACAGGGATATCACAGATACGCAGTATTTT.

The CDR3 DNA is TGCAGCGCCCAGGTAGGGGGCAATAGCAATCAGCCCCAGCATTTT. This encodes CSAQVGGNSNQPQHF. The rearrangement links TRBV29-1 to TRBJ1-5, with 7 bases that match TRBD1. With 7 bases clipped from V and 0 bases from J, the junction kept 9 bases outside the gene matches. Germline loops: CDR1 SQVTM, CDR2 ANQGSEA. CDR3 size: 15 residues.

The chain employs TRBV15 and TRBJ1-2; TRBD1 matches at 12 bases. Trimming took 5 bases from V and 4 from J; bases not matched to a gene: 14. CDR1 and CDR2 (germline): LNHNV, YYDKDF (reference sequence). The CDR3 length is 18 residues. CDR3 amino acids: CATSPAPGTGGIGYGYTF. CDR3 nucleotide sequence: TGTGCCACCAGCCCTGCCCCCGGGACAGGGGGCATAGGCTATGGCTACACCTTC.

V gene TRBV15 combines with J gene TRBJ2-5, with TRBD1 identical over 8 bases. The germline CDR1 and CDR2 sequences are LNHNV and YYDKDF (reference sequence). Germline trimming cut 3 bases from V and 3 bases from J; bases unmatched to any gene: 3. The CDR3 runs 14 residues. CDR3 protein: CATSRGQVKETQYF. The CDR3, as DNA: TGTGCCACCAGCAGGGGACAGGTTAAAGAGACCCAGTACTTC.